The 28 T cell receptor beta chains below come from one sample, sequenced in a study of neurological immune-mediated disorders. Via MiXCR, TCRdb re-called the 5' RACE reads, giving one row per CDR3 protein. The sample shows around 25,000 distinct CDR3 sequences, around 21% of them seen only once. The sequencing sample was made of PBMCs. These receptors came from a woman in her sixties or seventies in good health.

A remark on this clonotype: A much bigger clone sits one base away, suggesting this may be a read error. The chain has TRBV28 and TRBJ2-1; either TRBD1 or TRBD2 may fit D (6 bases each). This CDR3 has 15 amino acids. Germline loops: CDR1 MDHEN, CDR2 SYDVKM. This CDR3 reads CANSFNRVRGREQFF. The DNA of the CDR3 is TGTGCCAACAGTTTTAACCGCGTTCGGGGGCGTGAGCAGTTCTTC.

This clonotype was recorded at least ten times. V gene TRBV5-1 combines with J gene TRBJ1-2; 11 positions agree with TRBD1. Germline-derived CDR1 and CDR2 are SGHRS and YFSETQ. V gave up 0 bases and J gave up 2 bases; unmatched junction bases: 3. The CDR3 loop spans 16 amino acids. The CDR3 reads CASSLGTGGANYGYTF. The CDR3 nucleotides read TGCGCCAGCAGCTTGGGGACAGGGGGCGCCAACTATGGCTACACCTTC.

By proportion, this clonotype is medium-sized. The chain is built from TRBV20-1 and TRBJ2-7; a weak D match, TRBD1 (6 bases). V was clipped by 5 bases and J by 3 bases, with 11 bases between them. Germline V CDR1 and CDR2: DFQATT, SNEGSKA (reference sequence). This CDR3 comprises 12 residues. The CDR3 here is CSAQGRGYEQYF. In nucleotides, the CDR3 is TGCAGTGCTCAGGGCAGGGGCTACGAGCAGTACTTC.

Note on this clonotype: A much larger clone is a single base away; this may be a read error. This chain uses TRBV12-3 or TRBV12-4 with TRBJ1-5, with TRBD1 identical over 8 bases. The CDR3 runs 15 residues. The CDR3 DNA follows: TGTTCCAGCAGACCAGACAGGGGCGGCAATCAGCCCCAGCATTTT. Translated: CSSRPDRGGNQPQHF.

This clonotype was counted at least ten times. Compared with germline, one end of the junction differs, possibly owing to a read error. The V and J genes are TRBV10-3 and TRBJ2-6, with D perhaps matching TRBD2 (7 bases). The germline V gene has CDR1 ENHRY and CDR2 SYGVKD. The CDR3 spans 15 residues. The CDR3 is CAVRGGAGGANVLTF. CDR3 DNA sequence: TGTGCCGTCAGAGGGGGGGCCGGTGGGGCCAACGTCCTGACTTTC.

The CDR3 DNA reads as TGTGCCTGGAGTGATGAGTCCAACAGGGGCGGCTACGAGCAGTACTTC. It yields the protein CAWSDESNRGGYEQYF. The chain employs TRBV30 and TRBJ2-7; TRBD1 matches at 7 bases. Germline trimming cut 1 base from V and 3 bases from J; bases unmatched to any gene: 12. The CDR3 consists of 16 residues. Germline CDR1 reads GTSNPN; CDR2 reads SVGIG (reference sequence).

At least ten counts were recorded for this clonotype. This chain uses TRBV28 with TRBJ2-1, with D maybe TRBD2 (6 bases). V lost 6 bases and J 4 bases, leaving 16 bases between the germline ends. The CDR3 spans 15 residues. CDR1 and CDR2 (germline): MDHEN, SYDVKM. The CDR3: CASRNAGYSYNEQFF. The CDR3 DNA reads TGTGCCAGCAGGAATGCGGGGTACTCTTACAATGAGCAGTTCTTC.

In this sample, this clonotype turned up many times. The DNA for the CDR3 is TGTGCCAGCAGGAACCTAGCGGGAGGGCCCGGACAAGAGACCCAGTACTTC. Translation: CASRNLAGGPGQETQYF. J is TRBJ2-5 and V is TRBV28; 12 bases are shared with TRBD2. From germline, CDR1 is MDHEN and CDR2 SYDVKM. The CDR3 is 17 residues long. Trimming removed 6 bases from V and 2 bases from J; junction bases left unmatched: 10.

This clonotype came up many times. At one end, the junction sequence differs from germline, possibly due to a read error. The chain has TRBV7-7 and TRBJ2-2, with D possibly being TRBD1 or TRBD2 (6 bases each). The CDR3 contains 15 residues. Germline CDR1 SSHAT, CDR2 FNYEAQ (reference sequence). CDR3 protein: CASSAGQANTGELFF. The CDR3 nucleotides are TGTGCTAGCAGCGCGGGACAAGCGAACACCGGGGAGCTGTTTTTT.

This clonotype has a single count. The germline gene is not matched at one end of the junction; a read error may be the cause. This chain uses TRBV4-3 with TRBJ2-7; D could derive from TRBD1 or TRBD2 (5 bases each). The CDR3 extends over 16 amino acids. Looked up from germline, CDR1 is LGHNA and CDR2 is YSLEER. Written as DNA, the CDR3 is TGCGCCAGCAACCAAGGGACGGGGCGTTCCAGCTACGAGCAGTACTTC. This sequence encodes CASNQGTGRSSYEQYF.

This clonotype has at least ten counts. The CDR3 DNA sequence: TGCAGTGCTAGCGCAGAGCCAGGGGGCGTTGGGGAGCAGTACTTC. It specifies CSASAEPGGVGEQYF. The chain links TRBV20-1 to TRBJ2-7; 8 bases agree with TRBD1. CDR1 and CDR2 from the germline V gene are DFQATT and SNEGSKA (reference sequence). CDR3 length: 15 amino acids. V lost 3 bases to trimming and J lost 7 bases; unmatched junction nucleotides: 14.

The rearrangement links TRBV10-3 to TRBJ1-1; 7 bases agree with TRBD1. Trimming at V came to 10 bases and at J to 4 bases, leaving 27 bases not matched to a gene. Germline assignment: CDR1 ENHRY and CDR2 SYGVKD. The CDR3 is made up of 19 amino acids. This chain's CDR3 is CATKASILTGAAIRTEAFF. DNA of the CDR3: TGTGCCACCAAAGCCAGCATTCTTACAGGGGCGGCGATCCGCACTGAAGCTTTCTTT.

A remark on this clonotype: This may come from a read error, since a much larger clone is one base off. The genes are TRBV5-1 and TRBJ1-6; 7 bases line up with TRBD1. This CDR3 has 16 amino acids. Germline V gives CDR1 SGHRS, CDR2 YFSETQ. The CDR3 region has the DNA TGCGCCATCAGCTTAGCCGGGACAGCCCTTAATTCACCCCTCCACTTT. As protein: CAISLAGTALNSPLHF.

This clonotype occurred many times. The gene calls are TRBV4-1 and TRBJ2-2; no firm D call. The ends were cut back, 4 bases at V and 9 bases at J, with 18 bases in the middle. Per the germline V gene, CDR1 is MGHRA and CDR2 is YSYEKL. The CDR3 spans 15 residues. The CDR3 coding sequence is TGCGCCAGCAGCCTACGAAATTCAAACCCCCGGGAGCTGTTTTTT. It translates to CASSLRNSNPRELFF.

This clonotype was counted many times. V gene TRBV4-3 combines with J gene TRBJ1-5; D possibly corresponds to TRBD1 (6 bases). Trimming shortened V by 0 bases and J by 4 bases, and 10 bases separated the two germline ends. In germline, CDR1 is LGHNA, CDR2 YSLEER. The CDR3 has 15 amino acids. CDR3 amino acids: CASSQDRTVNQPQHF. DNA for the CDR3: TGCGCCAGCAGCCAAGATAGGACAGTAAATCAGCCCCAGCATTTT.

The V gene is TRBV18, the J gene TRBJ2-7; TRBD1 might be the D (5 bases). CDR3 length: 15 residues. Trimming stripped 3 bases from V and 0 bases from J, with 12 bases between. Germline loops: CDR1 KGHSH, CDR2 LQKENI. Here the CDR3 reads CASSPSHRNSYEQYF. In nucleotides, the CDR3 is TGTGCCAGCTCACCTTCCCACAGGAACTCCTACGAGCAGTACTTC.

This clonotype was found a few times. CDR3 DNA: TGTGCTAGTGGTTTGGAGGGGGGTCACGGGTTGGGGTACTTC. Its translation: CASGLEGGHGLGYF. This rearrangement joins TRBV12-5 to TRBJ2-7; possibly TRBD1 or TRBD2 for D (6 bases each). Germline lookup yields CDR1 LGHNT and CDR2 FRNRAP. Trimming took 1 base from V and 12 from J, leaving 19 bases between them. CDR3 length equals 14 residues.

Judged by abundance, this clonotype is medium-sized. The CDR3 protein is CASSQQGSSGNTIYF. The CDR3 DNA is TGTGCCAGCAGCCAGCAGGGGTCCTCTGGAAACACCATATATTTT. The chain has TRBV9 and TRBJ1-3; D possibly corresponds to TRBD1 (6 bases). V shed 4 bases and J shed 0 bases, with 11 bases lying between them. Germline V gene data show CDR1 as SGDLS and CDR2 as YYNGEE. The CDR3 consists of 15 residues. Full variable domain (missing parts from reference TRBV9 and TRBJ1-3): DSGVTQTPKHLITATGQRVTLRCSPRSGDLSVYWYQQSLDQGLQFLIQYYNGEERAKGNILERFSAQQFPDLHSELNLSSLELGDSALYFCASSQQGSSGNTIYFGEGSWLTVV.

This clonotype was observed once. This chain joins TRBV7-6 and TRBJ2-1; D gene unclear. V lost 5 bases and J lost 10, with 12 bases in between. CDR1 and CDR2 (germline): SGHVS, FNYEAQ. The CDR3 has 12 residues. The CDR3: CASSATRYEQFF. CDR3 in DNA: TGTGCCAGCAGCGCGACCCGCTACGAGCAGTTCTTC.

Notes on this clonotype: One junction end disagrees with the germline gene, perhaps due to a read error. The V gene is TRBV7-2, the J gene TRBJ2-3; 8 nucleotides line up with TRBD2. The CDR3 is 17 amino acids. CDR1 is SGHTA and CDR2 is FQGNSA in the germline V gene. CDR3 nucleotides: TGTGCCAGCAGCCCAGGGACCAGCGGGGGACGCGGGTATACGCATTATTTT. As protein: CASSPGTSGGRGYTHYF.

This clonotype was recorded many times. This chain uses TRBV6-6 with TRBJ2-2; TRBD2 matches 13 bases. The trim removed 4 bases at V and 9 bases at J, leaving 11 bases unmatched. CDR1 is MNHNY, CDR2 SVGAGI, per germline (reference sequence). There are 17 residues in the CDR3. For the CDR3, the DNA is TGTGCCAGCAGTTCTGGACTAGCGGGGGCCGCTGTCCGGGAGCTGTTTTTT. Amino acids: CASSSGLAGAAVRELFF.

This chain links TRBV7-9 with TRBJ2-1; 13 bases match TRBD2. Per the germline V gene, CDR1 is SEHNR and CDR2 is FQNEAQ (reference sequence). The ends lost 3 bases at V and 5 bases at J; junction bases unmatched: 1. The CDR3 covers 15 residues. DNA for the CDR3: TGTGCCAGCAGCTTGGGACTAGCGGGACACAATGAGCAGTTCTTC. It yields the protein CASSLGLAGHNEQFF.

The chain combines TRBV29-1 with TRBJ2-1, with 8 bases that match TRBD1. This CDR3 is 16 amino acids long. CDR1 and CDR2 (germline): SQVTM, ANQGSEA. V dropped 6 bases and J dropped 0; count of bases not matched to a gene: 10. CDR3 in DNA: TGCAGCGTAGCACCCCGGACAGGGAGCTCCTACAATGAGCAGTTCTTC. Its protein product is CSVAPRTGSSYNEQFF.

In its sample, this clonotype was seen many times. The chain recombines TRBV6-5 with TRBJ2-1, with D unresolved. This CDR3 spans 16 amino acids. Germline lookup yields CDR1 MNHEY and CDR2 SVGAGI. The germline V and J ends were trimmed by 2 bases and 0 bases, with 11 bases remaining between them. The CDR3 DNA reads TGTGCCAGCAGTTACAGGAGCGAGGCCTCCTACAATGAGCAGTTCTTC. Amino acids: CASSYRSEASYNEQFF.

This clonotype showed up many times. The chain carries TRBV7-9 and TRBJ1-2; the match to TRBD1 covers 8 bases. The germline V gene encodes CDR1 SEHNR and CDR2 FQNEAQ (reference sequence). With V trimmed by 2 bases and J by 6 bases, 2 bases remained unmatched. CDR3 length: 13 amino acids. CDR3 amino acids: CASSLQTGDGYTF. The DNA for the CDR3 is TGTGCCAGCAGCTTACAGACAGGGGATGGCTACACCTTC.

The chain combines TRBV20-1 with TRBJ1-1; D perhaps matches TRBD1 (5 bases). The CDR3 is made up of 13 amino acids. The germline CDR1 and CDR2 sequences are DFQATT and SNEGSKA (reference sequence). Trimming cost V 4 bases and J 0 bases, with 9 bases left between them. CDR3 sequence reads: CSANRQLNTEAFF. In DNA form, the CDR3 reads TGCAGTGCTAATAGACAGTTGAACACTGAAGCTTTCTTT.

In this sample, this clonotype turned up many times. This chain joins TRBV5-1 and TRBJ2-5; 11 nucleotides align to TRBD2. This CDR3 has 13 residues. With 7 bases clipped from V and 9 bases from J, the junction kept 8 bases outside the gene matches. Germline lookup yields CDR1 SGHRS and CDR2 YFSETQ. The CDR3 is CASRLAGGSPQYF. DNA of the CDR3: TGCGCCAGCCGATTAGCGGGAGGGAGTCCCCAGTACTTC.

This clonotype was counted at least ten times. The V call is TRBV10-3, the J call TRBJ2-7; possibly TRBD1 for D (5 bases). V lost 10 bases to trimming and J lost 3 bases, with 10 bases between them. The CDR3 spans 11 residues. Germline loops: CDR1 ENHRY, CDR2 SYGVKD. This CDR3 reads CATMDNYEQYF. The CDR3 DNA reads TGTGCCACGATGGACAACTACGAGCAGTACTTC.